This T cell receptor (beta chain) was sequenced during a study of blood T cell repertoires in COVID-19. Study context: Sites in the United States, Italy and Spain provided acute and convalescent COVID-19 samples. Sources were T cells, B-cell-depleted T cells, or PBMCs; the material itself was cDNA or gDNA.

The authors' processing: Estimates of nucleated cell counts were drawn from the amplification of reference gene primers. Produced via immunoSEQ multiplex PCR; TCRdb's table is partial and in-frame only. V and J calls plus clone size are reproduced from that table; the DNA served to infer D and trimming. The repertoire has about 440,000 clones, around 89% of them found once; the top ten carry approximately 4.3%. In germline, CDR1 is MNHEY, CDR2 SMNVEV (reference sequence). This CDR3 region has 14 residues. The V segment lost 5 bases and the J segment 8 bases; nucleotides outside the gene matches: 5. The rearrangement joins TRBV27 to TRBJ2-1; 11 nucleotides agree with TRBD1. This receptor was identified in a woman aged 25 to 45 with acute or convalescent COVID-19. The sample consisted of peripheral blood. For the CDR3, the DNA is TGTGCCAGCAGTCTCCGGGACAGGGGGGATGAGCAGTTCTTC. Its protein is CASSLRDRGDEQFF.